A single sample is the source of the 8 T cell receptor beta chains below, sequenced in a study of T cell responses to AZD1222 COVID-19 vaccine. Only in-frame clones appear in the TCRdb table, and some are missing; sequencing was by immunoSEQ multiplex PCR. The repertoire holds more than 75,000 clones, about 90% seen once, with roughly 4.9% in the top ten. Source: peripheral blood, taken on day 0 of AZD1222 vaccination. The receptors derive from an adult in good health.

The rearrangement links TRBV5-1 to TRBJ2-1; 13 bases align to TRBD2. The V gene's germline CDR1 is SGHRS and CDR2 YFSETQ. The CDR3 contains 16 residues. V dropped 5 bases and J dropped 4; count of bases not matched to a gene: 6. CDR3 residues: CASRLPGLAGYNEQFF. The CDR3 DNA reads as TGCGCCAGCAGATTGCCGGGACTAGCGGGGTACAATGAGCAGTTCTTC.

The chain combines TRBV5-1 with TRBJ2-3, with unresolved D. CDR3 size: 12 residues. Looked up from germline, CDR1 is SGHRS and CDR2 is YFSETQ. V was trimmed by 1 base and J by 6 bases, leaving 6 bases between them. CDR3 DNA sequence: TGCGCCAGCAGCTTGTCCATCGATACGCAGTATTTT. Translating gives CASSLSIDTQYF.

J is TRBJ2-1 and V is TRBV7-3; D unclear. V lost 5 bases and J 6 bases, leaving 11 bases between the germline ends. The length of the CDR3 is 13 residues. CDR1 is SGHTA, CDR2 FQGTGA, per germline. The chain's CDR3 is CASSPPLVNEQFF. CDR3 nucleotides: TGTGCCAGCAGCCCACCTTTAGTCAATGAGCAGTTCTTC.

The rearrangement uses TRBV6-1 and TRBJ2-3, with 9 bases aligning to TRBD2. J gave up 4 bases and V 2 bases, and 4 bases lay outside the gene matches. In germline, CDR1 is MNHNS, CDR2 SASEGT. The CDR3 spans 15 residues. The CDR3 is CASSESTSGADTQYF. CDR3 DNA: TGTGCCAGCAGTGAATCGACTAGCGGTGCAGATACGCAGTATTTT.

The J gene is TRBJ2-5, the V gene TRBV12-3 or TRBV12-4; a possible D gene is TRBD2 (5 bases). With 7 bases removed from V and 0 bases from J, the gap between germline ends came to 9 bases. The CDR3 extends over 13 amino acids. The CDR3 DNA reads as TGTGCCAGCAAGAGCGGACACCAAGAGACCCAGTACTTC. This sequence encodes CASKSGHQETQYF.

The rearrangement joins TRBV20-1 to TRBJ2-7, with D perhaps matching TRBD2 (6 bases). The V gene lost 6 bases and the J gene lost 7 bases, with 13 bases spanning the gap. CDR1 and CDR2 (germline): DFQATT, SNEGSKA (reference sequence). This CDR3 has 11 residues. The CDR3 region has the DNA TGCAGTGCCCTGGACTACCCGGAGCAGTACTTC. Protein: CSALDYPEQYF.

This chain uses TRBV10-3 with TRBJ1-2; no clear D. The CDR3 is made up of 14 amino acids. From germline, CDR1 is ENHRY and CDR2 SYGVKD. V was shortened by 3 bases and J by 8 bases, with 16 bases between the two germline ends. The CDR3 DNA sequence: TGTGCCATCAGTGACTCGGCCCACAAGTCCGGCTACACCTTC. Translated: CAISDSAHKSGYTF.

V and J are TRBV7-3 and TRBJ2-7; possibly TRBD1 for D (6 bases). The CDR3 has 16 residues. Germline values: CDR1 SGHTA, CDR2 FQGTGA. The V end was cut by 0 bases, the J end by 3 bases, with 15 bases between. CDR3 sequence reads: CASSLTISGHGYEQYF. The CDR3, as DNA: TGTGCCAGCAGCTTAACTATTTCGGGACACGGCTACGAGCAGTACTTC.